This TCR beta chain was observed in a study of Ad26.COV2.S vaccination and SARS-CoV-2 variants. Overall study: Donor was one of the participants in the Ad26.COV2.S arm of the COV1001 trial. Intramuscular Ad26.COV2.S doses were given once or twice, 56 days apart.

Whole-study results and caveats: Similar non-spike TCR breadth was seen in vaccine and placebo recipients.

As for this clone: Its antigen is still unknown.

Treatment here: 15 to 20 received Ad26.COV2.S at low or high dose, single or two shots; a few received placebo; per-sample allocation not given. All samples were drawn on day 63, counting from the first vaccine or placebo injection. Whoever gave the sample was an adult aged 18-55 years in Boston. The repertoire was sequenced with immunoSEQ multiplex PCR; TCRdb's copy has only in-frame clones and lacks some. The sample gives over 400,000 clones, 90% of which show up once; around 4.2% is in the top ten. V lost 0 bases and J 3 bases, leaving 15 bases between the germline ends. The CDR3 loop spans 17 amino acids. Germline CDR1 reads LGHNA; CDR2 reads YNFKEQ.

The sequence came from a person between 18 and 65 years old who received the Ad26.COV2.S COVID-19 vaccine or a placebo. V usage is TRBV4-2 and J usage is TRBJ1-5, with D perhaps TRBD1 (6 bases). This sample comprised peripheral blood, obtained in a trial of Ad26.COV2.S vaccine versus placebo. CDR3 sequence reads: CASSQDQSRDNNQPQHF. CDR3 sequence (DNA): TGTGCCAGCAGCCAAGATCAATCCCGGGACAACAATCAGCCCCAGCATTTT.